This entry concerns a single T cell receptor (beta chain). CDR3 size: 12 residues. The V and J ends lost 0 bases and 8 bases respectively, with 5 bases between them. Germline V gives CDR1 SGHDT, CDR2 YYEEEE. This record belongs to a study of shared clonotypes between healthy human individuals. The data were produced by immunoSEQ multiplex PCR, yet TCRdb's version contains in-frame clones alone and is incomplete. The top ten hold 0.36% of the sample, which has over a million clones, approximately 98.5% seen once. This sequence originates from a man between 25 and 39 years old in good health. Material for sequencing was naive CD4+ T cells sorted from blood. Subset in this sample: CD45RA+ positively selected. V usage is TRBV5-6 and J usage is TRBJ1-4; D remains unclear. DNA of the CDR3: TGTGCCAGCAGCTTGGGACCGGAAAAACTGTTTTTT. It yields the protein CASSLGPEKLFF. Based on the CDR3 plus reference TRBV5-6 and TRBJ1-4, the full variable domain is DAGVTQSPTHLIKTRGQQVTLRCSPKSGHDTVSWYQQALGQGPQFIFQYYEEEERQRGNFPDRFSGHQFPNYSSELNVNALLLGDSALYLCASSLGPEKLFFGSGTQLSVL.